This T cell receptor (beta chain) came from a study of CD8+ T cells in alopecia areata. Study overall: Dosing with tofacitinib proceeded for 6 to 18 months, followed by 6 months off drug.

RNA extraction and reverse transcription yielded cDNA as sequencing template. The table came from immunoSEQ multiplex PCR; TCRdb's copy has only in-frame clones and leaves some out. The table has tens of thousands of clones, roughly 92% seen once. The V and J ends lost 0 bases and 6 bases respectively, with 7 bases between them. Germline CDR1 reads SGHDT; CDR2 reads YYEEEE. The CDR3 sequence is 13 residues long. Treatment denoted: oral pan-JAK inhibitor, 5-10 mg twice daily. Sequenced here: CD8+ T cells sorted from blood, sampled at week 24, from a patient treated with tofacitinib. The receptor comes from a human donor with alopecia areata. The chain uses TRBV5-6 and TRBJ1-5; the D is unclear. The CDR3 region has the DNA TGTGCCAGCAGCTTGGGGTCTTTTCAGCCCCAGCATTTT. This sequence encodes CASSLGSFQPQHF. The whole variable domain, remainder taken from reference TRBV5-6 and TRBJ1-5, is DAGVTQSPTHLIKTRGQQVTLRCSPKSGHDTVSWYQQALGQGPQFIFQYYEEEERQRGNFPDRFSGHQFPNYSSELNVNALLLGDSALYLCASSLGSFQPQHFGDGTRLSIL.